Shown below are 6 T cell receptor beta chains from a single sample sequenced in a study of CD8+ T cells in alopecia areata. Isolated RNA was reverse transcribed into cDNA used as the sequencing template. Generated by immunoSEQ multiplex PCR, the TCRdb table keeps only in-frame clones and is missing some. The sample lists 170,000 or so clones, 59% occurring once. The sequenced sample was CD4+ T cells sorted from blood, obtained at week 0. The receptors stem from a human donor with alopecia areata.

A few counts support this clone. The gene calls are TRBV29-1 and TRBJ2-2; D perhaps matches TRBD2 (6 bases). With 5 bases removed from V and 5 bases from J, the gap between germline ends came to 15 bases. Germline loops: CDR1 SQVTM, CDR2 ANQGSEA. The length of the CDR3 is 14 residues. CDR3 DNA: TGCAGCGTTTACCCGGGGGTCGGGACCGGGGAGCTGTTTTTT. This codes for CSVYPGVGTGELFF.

This chain connects TRBV7-6 to TRBJ2-5, with 7 bases matching TRBD2. The CDR3 totals 14 residues. Germline V gene data show CDR1 as SGHVS and CDR2 as FNYEAQ. V shed 2 bases, J shed 5 bases, and the junction held 5 bases outside the gene matches. CDR3 DNA sequence: TGTGCCAGCAGCTTATCACGGGAGGCTGAGACCCAGTACTTC. Protein product: CASSLSREAETQYF.

The chain joins TRBV29-1 to TRBJ2-7, with D tentatively TRBD1 (6 bases). The CDR3 is made up of 14 amino acids. Germline-derived CDR1 and CDR2 are SQVTM and ANQGSEA. The V end lost 4 bases, the J end lost 6 bases, and 19 bases lay between the germline ends. DNA for the CDR3: TGCAGCGTTGTGTGGGACAAGGTTCGGCGCGAGCAGTACTTC. Residues: CSVVWDKVRREQYF.

The chain links TRBV28 to TRBJ2-7; no clear D. V lost 2 bases and J 3 bases, leaving 11 bases between the germline ends. CDR3 length: 14 residues. Germline lookup yields CDR1 MDHEN and CDR2 SYDVKM. For the CDR3, the DNA is TGTGCCAGCAGTTTACGCAGTTTCCTCTACGAGCAGTACTTC. Translated, it gives CASSLRSFLYEQYF.

This clone has just one count. The chain carries TRBV30 and TRBJ1-1; D is possibly TRBD1 (5 bases). The germline V and J ends were trimmed by 1 base and 1 base, with 13 bases remaining between them. This CDR3 has 15 amino acids. CDR1 is GTSNPN, CDR2 SVGIG, per germline (reference sequence). The CDR3 region is CAWSATRGGNTEAFF. The DNA for the CDR3 is TGTGCCTGGAGTGCAACGCGGGGCGGGAACACTGAAGCTTTCTTT. The variable domain in full, completed from reference TRBV30 and TRBJ1-1, reads SQTIHQWPATLVQPVGSPLSLECTVEGTSNPNLYWYRQAAGRGLQLLFYSVGIGQISSEVPQNLSASRPQDRQFILSSKKLLLSDSGFYLCAWSATRGGNTEAFFGQGTRLTVV.

V is TRBV7-8 and J is TRBJ2-5; D is uncertain. CDR3 length equals 13 residues. Trimming took 8 bases from V and 1 from J, leaving 11 bases between them. The germline gives CDR1 SGHVS, CDR2 FQNEAQ. CDR3 region: CASRHRFQETQYF. Here the CDR3 DNA reads TGTGCCAGCCGACACCGCTTCCAAGAGACCCAGTACTTC. Filled out from reference TRBV7-8 and TRBJ2-5, the complete variable domain reads GAGVSQSPRYKVAKRGQDVALRCDPISGHVSLFWYQQALGQGPEFLTYFQNEAQLDKSGLPSDRFFAERPEGSVSTLKIQRTQQEDSAVYLCASRHRFQETQYFGPGTRLLVL.